This is a list of T cell receptor beta chains from one sample in a study of blood T cell repertoires in COVID-19. Only in-frame clones appear in the TCRdb table, and some are missing; sequencing was by immunoSEQ multiplex PCR. The profile shows more than 25,000 clones, 70% to 90% of them singletons. Sequenced: peripheral blood. The receptors shown here come from a human donor with active COVID-19. The donor label of this sample is uncertain. Each CDR3 is given with its conserved first and last residue. The D gene is left open where the match is weak. Only some rows state a clone size, as once, few, many or a class for expanded clones.

>-|TRBV11-2|few|TRBJ1-6
TGTGCCAGCAGCTCAGGGATCGGAAGGGCTAATTCACCCCTCCACTTT
CASSSGIGRANSPLHF
>-|TRBV10-3|few|TRBJ2-7
TGTGCCATCAACCGGGACACCACCACAGAGCAGTACTTC
CAINRDTTTEQYF
>-|TRBV28|once|TRBJ1-1
TGTGCCAGCCGCGTAGTTTGGGGGGGGACTGAAGCTTTCTTT
CASRVVWGGTEAFF
>TRBD1|TRBV6-5|-|TRBJ2-2
TGTGCCAGCAGTTATCGGACAGGGTCCACCGGGGAGCTGTTTTTT
CASSYRTGSTGELFF
>-|TRBV7-2|-|TRBJ2-6
TGTGCCAGCAGCTCCCCCAACTCTGGGGCCAACGTCCTGACTTTC
CASSSPNSGANVLTF
>-|TRBV4-2|-|TRBJ2-7
TGTGCCAGCAGCGACACCTACGAGCAGTACTTC
CASSDTYEQYF
>-|TRBV2|-|TRBJ1-5
TGTGCCAGCAGTGAACGCACTCAACAGCCCCAGCATTTT
CASSERTQQPQHF
>TRBD1|TRBV2|few|TRBJ2-2
TGTGCCAGCACGTCGTCAGACAGGGTGAACACCGGGGAGCTGTTTTTT
CASTSSDRVNTGELFF
>-|TRBV19|few|TRBJ1-6
TGTGCCAGTTGGAGTGGATCTTTCAATTCACCCCTCCACTTT
CASWSGSFNSPLHF
>TRBD1|TRBV6-4|-|TRBJ1-1
TGTGCCAGCAGTGACACAGGGGGCGCAGCTGAAGCTTTCTTT
CASSDTGGAAEAFF
>-|TRBV7-8|few|TRBJ1-2
TGTGCCAGCAGCATAACACAGGCTAACTATGGCTACACCTTC
CASSITQANYGYTF
>-|TRBV30|-|TRBJ2-2
TGTGCCTGGAAGGTAGGGGCCGGGGAGCTGTTTTTT
CAWKVGAGELFF
>TRBD2|TRBV27|once|TRBJ2-1
TGTGCCAGCAGTTTGGGCGGGGGGAGCAATGAGCAGTTCTTC
CASSLGGGSNEQFF
>-|TRBV7-8|-|TRBJ1-2
TGTGCCAACCGGAGGTTAGCTAACTATGGCTACACCTTC
CANRRLANYGYTF
>-|TRBV6-6|-|TRBJ1-5
TGTGCCAGCAGTTACGGGGGGGGCCAGCCCCAGCATTTT
CASSYGGGQPQHF
>-|TRBV7-3|-|TRBJ2-2
TGTGCCAGCAGCTTAATACCGGCGAACACCGGGGAGCTGTTTTTT
CASSLIPANTGELFF
>-|TRBV9|once|TRBJ1-3
TGTGCCAGCAGCGTTCGTGCAGTTGATTATGGAAACACCATATATTTT
CASSVRAVDYGNTIYF
>TRBD2|TRBV6-2/TRBV6-3|-|TRBJ2-3
TGTGCCAGCAGTTTTCTTCGGACTAGCGGGAGAACGGGTAGCACAGATACGCAGTATTTT
CASSFLRTSGRTGSTDTQYF
>TRBD2|TRBV9|few|TRBJ2-7
TGTGCCAGCAGCGCCTCGACTAGCACCTACGAGCAGTACTTC
CASSASTSTYEQYF
>-|TRBV7-3|once|TRBJ2-2
TGTGCCAGCAGCCCCTTTGGGGGGGCGGACGGGGAGCTGTTTTTT
CASSPFGGADGELFF
>-|TRBV28|-|TRBJ2-7
TGTGCCAGCGGTCTAGCCGGTCTCTACGAGCAGTACTTC
CASGLAGLYEQYF
>-|TRBV9|-|TRBJ1-2
TGTGCCAGCAGCGTAACCTATCGGGGTTATGGCTACACCTTC
CASSVTYRGYGYTF
>-|TRBV7-2|-|TRBJ1-2
TGTGCCAGCAGCTTAGGCGGTGGCTACACCTTC
CASSLGGGYTF
>-|TRBV10-3|-|TRBJ2-7
TGTGCCATCAGCCCGAGGCCCCAATACGAGCAGTACTTC
CAISPRPQYEQYF
>-|TRBV11-2|few|TRBJ1-2
TGTGCCAGCACCCTGTACCAGGGAGGGTATGGCTACACCTTC
CASTLYQGGYGYTF
>-|TRBV19|-|TRBJ1-2
TGTGCCAGTATCCTGGGGGAGGGAGCCCGGGGCGGCTACACCTTC
CASILGEGARGGYTF
>-|TRBV28|-|TRBJ1-4
TGTGCCAGCAGTCCGGGACATGGGGCCAATAATGAAAAACTGTTTTTT
CASSPGHGANNEKLFF
>TRBD2|TRBV15|-|TRBJ2-5
TGTGCCACCAGCAGATGGCCTAGCGGGGTCCAAGAGACCCAGTACTTC
CATSRWPSGVQETQYF
>TRBD1|TRBV7-3|-|TRBJ2-7
TGTGCCAGCAGCCAAGGGACAGCCTACGAGCAGTACTTC
CASSQGTAYEQYF
>-|TRBV5-1|-|TRBJ1-4
TGCGCCAGCAGCTTGGGACAGCCAGGAACAACTAATGAAAAACTGTTTTTT
CASSLGQPGTTNEKLFF
>-|TRBV11-3|few|TRBJ2-7
TGTGCCAGCAGCTTAGGAGGGAAGACCTACGAGCAGTACTTC
CASSLGGKTYEQYF
>-|TRBV6-5|-|TRBJ2-7
TGTGCCAGCAGACGGTCTAGCGCCACAGTCTACGAGCAGTACTTC
CASRRSSATVYEQYF
>TRBD2|TRBV5-1|-|TRBJ2-1
TGCGCCAGCAGCTCGAGCGGGGGGCTCGCCTATGAGCAGTTCTTC
CASSSSGGLAYEQFF
>TRBD2|TRBV5-6|few|TRBJ2-3
TGTGCCAGCAGCTCTACATTCCGGACTAGCCTCAGCGATACGCAGTATTTT
CASSSTFRTSLSDTQYF
>-|TRBV7-2|-|TRBJ2-3
TGTGCCAGCAGCTTAGCAACGGGAGCGGATACGCAGTATTTT
CASSLATGADTQYF
>TRBD1|TRBV4-1|-|TRBJ2-3
TGCGCCAGCAGCCCCGGACAGGGCCGCACAGATACGCAGTATTTT
CASSPGQGRTDTQYF
>-|TRBV19|-|TRBJ1-6
TGTGCCAGTAGTATAGATGTCGGGGGTCCGGGGTCACCCCTCCACTTT
CASSIDVGGPGSPLHF
>TRBD2|TRBV9|-|TRBJ2-7
TGTGCCAGCAGCGTAGGAAATAGCGGGCCCTACGAGCAGTACTTC
CASSVGNSGPYEQYF